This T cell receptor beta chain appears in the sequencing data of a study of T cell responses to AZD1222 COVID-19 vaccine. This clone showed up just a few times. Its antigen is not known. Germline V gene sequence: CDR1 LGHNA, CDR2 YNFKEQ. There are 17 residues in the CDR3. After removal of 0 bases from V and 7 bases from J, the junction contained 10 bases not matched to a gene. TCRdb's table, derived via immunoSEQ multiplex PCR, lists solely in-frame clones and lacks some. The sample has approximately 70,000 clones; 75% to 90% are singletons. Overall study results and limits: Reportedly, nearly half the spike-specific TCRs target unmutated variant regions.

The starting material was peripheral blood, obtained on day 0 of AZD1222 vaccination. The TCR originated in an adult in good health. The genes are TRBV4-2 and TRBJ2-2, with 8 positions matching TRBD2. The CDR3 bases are TGTGCCAGCAGCCAAGACCCTCCGGCGGGAGGTCTCGGGGAGCTGTTTTTT. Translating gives CASSQDPPAGGLGELFF.